This T cell receptor beta chain was captured by sequencing in a study of circulating CD8 cells and anti-PD-1 response in melanoma. Across the study: About 55% of the 13 melanoma patients received first-line anti-PD-1 therapy.

From live CD3+CD8+TCRalphabeta+ cells, four PD-1 and/or TIGIT subsets were sorted. Within the sample, this clonotype is medium-sized. Its antigen remains unidentified. Germline loops: CDR1 SQVTM, CDR2 ANQGSEA. The CDR3 extends over 11 amino acids. Between the trimmed V and J ends, which lost 3 bases and 8 bases, there was a span of 10 bases. Regarding the study as a whole: Subset repertoires were largely private at M1, with under 8% shared. Patients included both untreated and previously treated individuals.

The QIAseq Immune Repertoire TCR panel built the libraries from roughly 15 ng of total RNA. Each CDR3 protein gets one entry after TCRdb re-called the reads with MiXCR. The table includes around 1,700 distinct CDR3 sequences, 9.4% detected once. J is TRBJ1-1 and V is TRBV29-1; no definite D call. Sequenced here: CD8+ T cells from PBMCs, sampled at baseline or after one month of anti-PD-1 therapy (not recorded which). The origin of this receptor is a human donor with melanoma. CDR3 protein: CSVDGSSEAFF. CDR3 DNA sequence: TGCAGCGTTGATGGTAGCAGCGAAGCTTTCTTT.